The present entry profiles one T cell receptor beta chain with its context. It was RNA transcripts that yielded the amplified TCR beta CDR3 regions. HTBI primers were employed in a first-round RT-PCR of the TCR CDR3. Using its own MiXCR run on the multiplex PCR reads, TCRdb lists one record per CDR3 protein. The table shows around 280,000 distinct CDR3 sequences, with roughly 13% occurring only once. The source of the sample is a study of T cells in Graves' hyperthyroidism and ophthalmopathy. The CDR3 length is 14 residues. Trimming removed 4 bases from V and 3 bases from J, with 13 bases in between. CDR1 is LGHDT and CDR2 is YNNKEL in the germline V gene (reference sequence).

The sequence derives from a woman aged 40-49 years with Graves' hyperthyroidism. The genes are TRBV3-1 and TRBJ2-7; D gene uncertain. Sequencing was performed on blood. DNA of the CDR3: TGTGCCAGCAGCCCTTGGGAAAGGGTCTACGAGCAGTACTTC. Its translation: CASSPWERVYEQYF.